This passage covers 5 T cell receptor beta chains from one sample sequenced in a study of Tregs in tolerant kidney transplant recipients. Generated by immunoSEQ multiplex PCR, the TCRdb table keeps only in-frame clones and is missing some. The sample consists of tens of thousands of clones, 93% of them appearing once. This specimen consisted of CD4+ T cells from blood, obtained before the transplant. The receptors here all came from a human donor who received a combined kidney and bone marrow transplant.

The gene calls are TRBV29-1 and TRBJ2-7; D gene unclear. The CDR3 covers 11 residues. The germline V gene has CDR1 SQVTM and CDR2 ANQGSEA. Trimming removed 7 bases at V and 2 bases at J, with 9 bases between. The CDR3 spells CSAYDTYEQYF. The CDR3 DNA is TGCAGCGCCTACGACACCTACGAGCAGTACTTC.

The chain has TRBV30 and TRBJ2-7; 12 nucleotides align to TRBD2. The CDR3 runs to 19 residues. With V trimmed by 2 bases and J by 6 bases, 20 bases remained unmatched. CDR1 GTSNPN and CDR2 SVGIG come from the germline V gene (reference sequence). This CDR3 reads CAWSRRGLAGIPRGVEQYF. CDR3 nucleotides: TGTGCCTGGAGTCGCCGCGGACTAGCGGGGATCCCACGGGGGGTCGAGCAGTACTTC.

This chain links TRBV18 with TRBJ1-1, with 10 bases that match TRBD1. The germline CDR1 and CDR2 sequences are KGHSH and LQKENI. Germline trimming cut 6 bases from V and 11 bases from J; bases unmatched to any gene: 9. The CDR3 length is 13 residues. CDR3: CASSFDRGLEAFF. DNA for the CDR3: TGTGCCAGCTCGTTCGACAGGGGGCTCGAGGCTTTCTTT.

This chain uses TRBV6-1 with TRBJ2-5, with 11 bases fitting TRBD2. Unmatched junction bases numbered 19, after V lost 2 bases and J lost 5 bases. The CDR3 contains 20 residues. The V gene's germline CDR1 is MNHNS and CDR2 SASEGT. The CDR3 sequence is CASSESASGRLPLKRETQYF. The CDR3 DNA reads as TGTGCCAGCAGTGAATCCGCTAGCGGGAGGCTACCTCTGAAGCGGGAGACCCAGTACTTC.

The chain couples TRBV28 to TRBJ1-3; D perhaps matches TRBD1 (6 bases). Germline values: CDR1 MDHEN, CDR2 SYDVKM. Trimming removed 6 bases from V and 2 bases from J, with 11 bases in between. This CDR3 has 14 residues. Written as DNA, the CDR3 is TGTGCCAGCAGCCGACACAGGGCTGGAAACACCATATATTTT. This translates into CASSRHRAGNTIYF.